The clone carrying this T cell receptor beta chain was picked up one time. Its antigen is currently unknown. Some clones are missing from TCRdb's copy, which holds only in-frame ones; the method was immunoSEQ multiplex PCR. The table has approximately 300,000 clones, about 90% seen once. This entry comes from a study of cytomegalovirus exposure and HLA in healthy donors. The germline gives CDR1 GTSNPN, CDR2 SVGIG (reference sequence). The CDR3 is 11 residues long. Trimming took 4 bases from V and 4 from J, leaving 7 bases between them. General observations from the study: The TCR clusters that emerged in the first cohort tended, a later analysis found, to co-occur in the 95 to 150 validation repertoires. Reported results showed that the classifier diagnosed cytomegalovirus status with high specificity and sensitivity.

This clonotype was sampled from a woman in her 30s in good health and CMV-seropositive. The chain links TRBV30 to TRBJ1-1; D ambiguous. Material: PBMCs. CDR3: CAWNTATEAFF. The DNA of the CDR3 is TGTGCCTGGAACACGGCCACTGAAGCTTTCTTT.